The clone carrying this TCR beta chain was counted many times. These data belong to a study of T cells in Graves' hyperthyroidism and ophthalmopathy. The CDR3 has 15 amino acids. Per germline, CDR1 LGHDT and CDR2 YNNKEL (reference sequence). Trimming pared 0 bases from V and 5 bases from J, leaving 11 bases between. RNA transcripts served as the template for amplifying TCR beta CDR3 regions. HTBI primers were the set used in a first-round RT-PCR of the TCR CDR3. One entry per CDR3 protein results from TCRdb running MiXCR on the multiplex PCR reads. This table holds roughly 500,000 distinct CDR3 sequences, more than 11% found once.

Sequenced material: blood. This TCR derives from a woman aged 25 to 39 with Graves' hyperthyroidism that later progressed to Graves' ophthalmopathy. V gene TRBV3-1 combines with J gene TRBJ2-1; D unclear. The CDR3 sequence is CASSQDDGRNNEQFF. DNA of the CDR3: TGTGCCAGCAGCCAAGATGACGGGCGAAACAATGAGCAGTTCTTC.